Only a few counts were recorded for the clone carrying this TCR beta chain. No antigen is known for it. Using its own MiXCR run on the 5' RACE reads, TCRdb lists one record per CDR3 protein. Of about 340,000 distinct CDR3 sequences listed, 13% to 15% were seen once; the top ten hold under 25%. These data come from a study of T-cell memory formation after mild COVID-19. Whole-study context: For the most part, TCR clusters were specific to one donor. Study-wide results and caveats: Contracting clones from day 15 to 85 had balanced CD4/CD8; later expanders favoured CD4+.

Germline-derived CDR1 and CDR2 are DFQATT and SNEGSKA (reference sequence). This CDR3 comprises 13 residues. V was trimmed by 4 bases and J by 7 bases, leaving 16 bases between them. The sample consisted of PBMCs or a T cell subset sorted from them (not recorded which). The TCR was taken from a man aged 18 to 30 who had mild COVID-19 (a few samples of this study predate the infection). Cell type and time point are not known. The rearrangement uses TRBV20-1 and TRBJ1-2; D may be TRBD1 (5 bases). In DNA form, the CDR3 reads TGCAGTGCTAAAGGGACCCCGCGGAGTGGCTACACCTTC. Translation gives CSAKGTPRSGYTF.